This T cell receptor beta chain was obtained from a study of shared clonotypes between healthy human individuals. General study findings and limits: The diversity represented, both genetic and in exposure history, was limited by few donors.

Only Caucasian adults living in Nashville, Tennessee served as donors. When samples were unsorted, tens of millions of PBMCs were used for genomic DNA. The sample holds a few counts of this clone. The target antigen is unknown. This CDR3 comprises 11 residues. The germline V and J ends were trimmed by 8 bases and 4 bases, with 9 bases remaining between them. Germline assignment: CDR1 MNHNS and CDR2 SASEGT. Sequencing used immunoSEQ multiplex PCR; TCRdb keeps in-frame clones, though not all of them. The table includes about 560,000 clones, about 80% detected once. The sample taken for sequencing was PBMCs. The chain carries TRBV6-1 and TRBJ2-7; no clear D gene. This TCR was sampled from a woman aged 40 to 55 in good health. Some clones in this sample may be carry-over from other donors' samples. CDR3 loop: CASCTGYEQYF. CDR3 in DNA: TGTGCCAGCTGCACCGGATACGAGCAGTACTTC.